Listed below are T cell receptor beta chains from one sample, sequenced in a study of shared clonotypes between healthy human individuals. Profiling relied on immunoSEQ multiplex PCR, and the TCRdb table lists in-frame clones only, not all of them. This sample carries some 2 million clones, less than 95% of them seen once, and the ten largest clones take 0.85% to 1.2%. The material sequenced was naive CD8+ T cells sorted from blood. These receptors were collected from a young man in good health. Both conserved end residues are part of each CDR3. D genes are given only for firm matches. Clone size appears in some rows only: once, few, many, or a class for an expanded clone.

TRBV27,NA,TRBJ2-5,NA,CASSLFPSPLETQYF,TGTGCCAGCAGTTTATTCCCCTCTCCTTTAGAGACCCAGTACTTC
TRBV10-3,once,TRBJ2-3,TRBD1,CAISEGTGLLGTQYF,TGTGCCATCAGTGAGGGGACAGGGCTACTCGGTACGCAGTATTTT
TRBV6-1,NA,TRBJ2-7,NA,CASSVGSGPYEQYF,TGTGCCAGCAGTGTGGGTAGCGGACCCTACGAGCAGTACTTC
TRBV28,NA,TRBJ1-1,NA,CASSPRTLNTEAFF,TGTGCCAGCAGTCCCAGGACCCTGAACACTGAAGCTTTCTTT
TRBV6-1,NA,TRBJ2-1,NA,CASSEAWGDASYNEQFF,TGTGCCAGCAGTGAAGCTTGGGGGGATGCCTCCTACAATGAGCAGTTCTTC
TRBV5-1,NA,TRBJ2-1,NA,CASSLSTGASYNEQFF,TGCGCCAGCAGCTTGTCAACGGGGGCCTCCTACAATGAGCAGTTCTTC
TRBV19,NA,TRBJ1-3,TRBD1,CASSDLGQGLGNTIYF,TGTGCCAGTAGTGACCTCGGACAGGGGTTGGGAAACACCATATATTTT
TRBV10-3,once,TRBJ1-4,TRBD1,CAISRSGGETNEKLFF,TGTGCCATCAGTCGGTCAGGGGGCGAAACTAATGAAAAACTGTTTTTT
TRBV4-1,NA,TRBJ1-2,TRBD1,CASSQPTGAGGYTF,TGCGCCAGCAGCCAACCTACAGGGGCGGGTGGCTACACCTTC
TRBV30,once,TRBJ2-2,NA,CAWSAPYFGELFF,TGTGCCTGGAGTGCCCCGTACTTCGGGGAGCTGTTTTTT
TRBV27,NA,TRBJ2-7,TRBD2,CASSFQPVGLAEQYF,TGTGCCAGCAGTTTCCAACCGGTGGGACTAGCCGAGCAGTACTTC
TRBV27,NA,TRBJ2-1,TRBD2,CASSLASGGHNEQFF,TGTGCCAGCAGTTTAGCTAGCGGGGGCCACAATGAGCAGTTCTTC
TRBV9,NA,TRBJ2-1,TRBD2,CASSVGGGADEQFF,TGTGCCAGCAGCGTAGGCGGGGGGGCGGATGAGCAGTTCTTC
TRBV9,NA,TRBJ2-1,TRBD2,CASSVEGGRTNEQFF,TGTGCCAGCAGCGTAGAGGGCGGGAGGACGAATGAGCAGTTCTTC
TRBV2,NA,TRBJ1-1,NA,CASMPGQTNTEAFF,TGTGCCAGCATGCCCGGGCAGACGAACACTGAAGCTTTCTTT
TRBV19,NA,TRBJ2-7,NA,CASSIDRGPSYEQYF,TGTGCCAGTAGTATAGATCGCGGGCCGTCCTACGAGCAGTACTTC
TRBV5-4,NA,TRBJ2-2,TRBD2,CASSRSPTSGGGNTGELFF,TGTGCCAGCAGCCGGAGTCCGACTAGCGGGGGGGGCAACACCGGGGAGCTGTTTTTT
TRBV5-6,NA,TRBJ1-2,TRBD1,CASSSYDRANGYTF,TGTGCCAGCAGCTCGTACGACAGGGCAAATGGCTACACCTTC
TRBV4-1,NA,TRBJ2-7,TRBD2,CASSQVGTNYEQYF,TGCGCCAGCAGCCAAGTAGGGACTAACTACGAGCAGTACTTC
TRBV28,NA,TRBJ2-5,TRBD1,CASSFLPTGGGETQYF,TGTGCCAGCAGTTTCCTCCCTACAGGGGGAGGAGAGACCCAGTACTTC
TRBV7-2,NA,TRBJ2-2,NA,CASSLESGSVTTGELFF,TGTGCCAGCAGCTTAGAAAGTGGGTCAGTGACCACCGGGGAGCTGTTTTTT
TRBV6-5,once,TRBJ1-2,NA,CASSYSTGRGYTF,TGTGCCAGCAGTTATTCGACGGGACGGGGCTACACCTTC
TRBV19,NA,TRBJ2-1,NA,CASSRREGEGYYNEQFF,TGTGCCAGTAGTAGACGCGAGGGGGAGGGTTACTACAATGAGCAGTTCTTC
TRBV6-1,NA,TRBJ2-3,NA,CASSEGLGDTQYF,TGTGCCAGCAGTGAAGGGTTAGGAGATACGCAGTATTTT
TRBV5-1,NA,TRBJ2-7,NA,CASSLGDGTSYEQYF,TGCGCCAGCAGCTTGGGGGACGGGACCTCCTACGAGCAGTACTTC
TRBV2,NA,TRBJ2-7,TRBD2,CASSEAPGWASGSYEQYF,TGTGCCAGCAGTGAAGCGCCGGGGTGGGCTAGCGGGAGCTACGAGCAGTACTTC
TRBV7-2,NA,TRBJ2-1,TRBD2,CASSLAGGYNEQFF,TGTGCCAGCAGCCTAGCGGGAGGATACAATGAGCAGTTCTTC
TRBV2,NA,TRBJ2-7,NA,CASSERLLDEQYF,TGTGCCAGCAGTGAACGACTCCTCGACGAGCAGTACTTC
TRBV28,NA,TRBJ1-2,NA,CASSFPDSVPYGYTF,TGTGCCAGCAGTTTCCCGGACAGCGTCCCCTATGGCTACACCTTC
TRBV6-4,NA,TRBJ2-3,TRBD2,CASSVTSGRRDTQYF,TGTGCCAGCAGTGTGACTAGCGGGAGGAGAGATACGCAGTATTTT
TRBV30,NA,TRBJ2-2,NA,CAWSDVNTGELFF,TGTGCCTGGAGTGACGTGAACACCGGGGAGCTGTTTTTT
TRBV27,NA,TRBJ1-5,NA,CASSFPNQPQHF,TGTGCCAGCAGTTTTCCTAATCAGCCCCAGCATTTT
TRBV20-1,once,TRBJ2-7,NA,CSAESSYEQYF,TGCAGTGCGGAGTCATCCTACGAGCAGTACTTC
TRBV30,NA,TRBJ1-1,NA,CAWKQGNTEAFF,TGTGCCTGGAAACAGGGAAACACTGAAGCTTTCTTT
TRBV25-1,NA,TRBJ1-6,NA,CATRAAPYNSPLHF,TGTGCCACAAGGGCGGCACCCTATAATTCACCCCTCCACTTT
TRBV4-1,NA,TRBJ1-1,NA,CASSHRTPREAFF,TGCGCCAGCAGCCACCGGACCCCCAGGGAAGCTTTCTTT
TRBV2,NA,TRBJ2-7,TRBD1,CATPGDRGQSGEQYF,TGTGCCACCCCTGGGGACAGGGGGCAATCTGGCGAGCAGTACTTC
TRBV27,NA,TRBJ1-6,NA,CASSLRGAGSPLHF,TGTGCCAGCAGCCTTCGGGGGGCGGGATCACCCCTCCACTTT
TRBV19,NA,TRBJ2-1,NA,CASTHTGNEQFF,TGTGCCAGTACCCATACAGGGAATGAGCAGTTCTTC
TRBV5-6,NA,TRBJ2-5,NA,CASSSLGEETQYF,TGTGCCAGCAGCTCTCTGGGGGAAGAGACCCAGTACTTC
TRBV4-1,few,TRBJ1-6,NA,CASSQGQFSPLHF,TGCGCCAGCAGCCAAGGGCAGTTTTCACCCCTCCACTTT
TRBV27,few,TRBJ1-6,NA,CASSFGYNSPLHF,TGTGCCAGCAGTTTCGGTTATAATTCACCCCTCCACTTT
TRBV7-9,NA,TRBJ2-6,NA,CASAGAGANVLTF,TGTGCCAGCGCAGGGGCTGGGGCCAACGTCCTGACTTTC
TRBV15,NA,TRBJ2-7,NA,CATSPPRGVLKPHEQYF,TGTGCCACCAGCCCCCCCAGGGGGGTCTTAAAACCCCACGAGCAGTACTTC
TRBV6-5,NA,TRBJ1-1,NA,CASSRSLDTEAFF,TGTGCCAGCAGTCGGTCCCTTGACACTGAAGCTTTCTTT
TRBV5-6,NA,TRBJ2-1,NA,CASSLRIASEQFF,TGTGCCAGCAGCCTGAGGATAGCGTCTGAGCAGTTCTTC
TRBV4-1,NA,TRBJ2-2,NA,CASTMGPANTGELFF,TGCGCCAGCACTATGGGGCCTGCGAACACCGGGGAGCTGTTTTTT
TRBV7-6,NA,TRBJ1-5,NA,CASSLGPSKAPHNQPQHF,TGTGCCAGCAGCTTAGGTCCGAGTAAGGCGCCTCATAATCAGCCCCAGCATTTT